A single sample gave rise to the 17 T cell receptor beta chains below, sequenced in a study of metastatic and nonmetastatic thyroid tumors. Using MiXCR, TCRdb re-called clones from the PCR reads. The repertoire has tens of thousands of clones, 20% of them found once; the top ten carry 4% to 5.5%. The entire patient cohort was treatment-naive prior to thyroid surgery. Sequencing was carried out using adjacent normal tissue. These receptors were obtained from a female donor with papillary thyroid cancer or a benign thyroid nodule (not recorded which). Some clones in this sample may be carry-over from other donors' samples.

This clone was counted many times. This may arise from a read error, as a much more abundant clone is one base away. The chain employs TRBV9 and TRBJ1-3; D remains ambiguous. CDR1 SGDLS and CDR2 YYNGEE come from the germline V gene. This CDR3 spans 14 amino acids. CDR3 in amino acids: CASSVDWAGNTTYF. The CDR3 DNA reads TGTGCCAGCAGCGTAGATTGGGCTGGAAACACCACATATTTT.

Concerning this clone: Because it lacks the conserved phenylalanine or tryptophan at the end, this CDR3 is likely a read error. This chain connects TRBV28 to TRBJ2-7, with no clear D. From germline, CDR1 is MDHEN and CDR2 SYDVKM. This CDR3 region has 11 residues. The CDR3 reads CPSTATYEQYI. CDR3 DNA sequence: TGTCCCAGCACCGCCACCTACGAGCAGTACATA.

This clone was detected many times. The J gene is TRBJ2-2, the V gene TRBV5-6, with D unresolved. V lost 1 base and J 1 base, leaving 14 bases between the germline ends. Per germline, CDR1 SGHDT and CDR2 YYEEEE. CDR3 size: 17 residues. CDR3 residues: CASSLRVLRVNTGELFF. The CDR3, as DNA: TGTGCCAGCAGCTTGAGAGTTCTCCGGGTGAACACCGGGGAGCTGTTTTTT.

This clone was counted at least ten times. V gene TRBV5-4 combines with J gene TRBJ2-2, with 8 bases that match TRBD2. Germline V CDR1 and CDR2: SGHNT, YYREEE (reference sequence). This CDR3 comprises 15 residues. V shed 5 bases and J 4 bases; nucleotides not matched to a gene: 7. The CDR3 DNA follows: TGTGCCAGCAGGATGATTGCGGGAGGCACCGGGGAGCTGTTTTTT. Translating gives CASRMIAGGTGELFF.

This clone appeared many times. The J gene is TRBJ2-7, the V gene TRBV30; TRBD1 might be the D (8 bases). Trimming removed 4 bases from V and 9 bases from J, with 28 bases in between. The CDR3 totals 16 residues. The germline V gene encodes CDR1 GTSNPN and CDR2 SVGIG (reference sequence). CDR3 sequence (DNA): TGTGCCTGGACTAACCAGGGGGCGGGGGCCTACGAGCGGCAGTACTTC. Translating it yields CAWTNQGAGAYERQYF.

DNA for the CDR3: TGTGCCAGCATCCCCGCTCTCCATAGCTCCTACGAGCAGTACTTC. It encodes CASIPALHSSYEQYF. V gene TRBV9 combines with J gene TRBJ2-7; D is undetermined. CDR1 SGDLS and CDR2 YYNGEE come from the germline V gene. This CDR3 comprises 15 residues. Trimming cost V 6 bases and J 0 bases, with 16 bases left between them.

This clone was seen many times. The V gene is TRBV7-9, the J gene TRBJ2-1; a weak D match, TRBD1 (7 bases). This CDR3 is built from 18 residues. V was shortened by 7 bases and J by 5 bases, with 27 bases between the two germline ends. CDR1 and CDR2 from the germline V gene are SEHNR and FQNEAQ (reference sequence). The CDR3 nucleotides read TGTGCCAGCACCCGGACAGGAGGTATGACATTAGCGGACAATGAGCAGTTCTTC. This sequence encodes CASTRTGGMTLADNEQFF.

The CDR3: CAWSVAIGHYNEQFF. CDR3 nucleotides: TGTGCCTGGAGTGTAGCTATCGGCCATTACAATGAGCAGTTCTTC. The V gene is TRBV30, the J gene TRBJ2-5, with D uncertain. Gene TRBJ2-1 matches the end of the DNA better, so the J call may be wrong. CDR3 size: 15 residues. In germline, CDR1 is GTSNPN, CDR2 SVGIG (reference sequence).

On this clone itself: Germline is not matched at one junction end, which may reflect a read error. The chain combines TRBV28 with TRBJ1-4; D might be TRBD1 (6 bases). The CDR3 length is 15 residues. The V gene's germline CDR1 is MDHEN and CDR2 SYDVKM. The CDR3 here is CASSSRDMGNEKRFF. CDR3 coding DNA: TGTGCCAGCAGTTCCCGGGACATGGGGAATGAAAAACGGTTTTTT.

This chain joins TRBV4-3 and TRBJ1-2; no definite D call. Germline CDR1 and CDR2: LGHNA and YSLEER. Deletions cut 0 bases from V and 2 bases from J, with 10 bases between. The CDR3 is 15 amino acids. The CDR3 DNA reads TGCGCCAGCAGCCAAGATTGGGAGAGAAACTATGGCTACACCTTC. This sequence encodes CASSQDWERNYGYTF.

This clone was recorded at least ten times. J is TRBJ2-1 and V is TRBV5-1, with 9 bases fitting TRBD2. Germline CDR1 SGHRS, CDR2 YFSETQ. The V segment lost 4 bases and the J segment 6 bases; nucleotides outside the gene matches: 8. The CDR3 is made up of 15 amino acids. This CDR3 is CASSQTTSGVNEQFF. The CDR3 nucleotides read TGCGCCAGCAGCCAAACGACTAGCGGCGTCAATGAGCAGTTCTTC.

This clone has ten or more counts. The V gene is TRBV9, the J gene TRBJ2-3, with D unclear. The germline V and J ends were trimmed by 4 bases and 2 bases, with 5 bases remaining between them. Germline V gene data show CDR1 as SGDLS and CDR2 as YYNGEE. The CDR3 has 12 amino acids. CDR3 DNA: TGTGCCAGCAGCTCGGACACAGATACGCAGTATTTT. This codes for CASSSDTDTQYF.

In its sample, this clone was seen many times. The V and J genes are TRBV18 and TRBJ1-5; D remains unclear. V shed 2 bases and J shed 6 bases, with 8 bases lying between them. Germline V gene data show CDR1 as KGHSH and CDR2 as LQKENI. This CDR3 spans 13 amino acids. The CDR3 loop is CASSPGPRQPQHF. CDR3 in DNA: TGTGCCAGCTCACCAGGACCCCGTCAGCCCCAGCATTTT.

This clone occurred a few times. At one of its ends the junction is not consistent with the germline gene, which may arise from a read error. The chain uses TRBV2 and TRBJ2-7; 7 bases align to TRBD2. This CDR3 comprises 14 residues. Per the germline V gene, CDR1 is SNHLY and CDR2 is FYNNEI. CDR3 sequence: CASIEAGSSYEQYF. CDR3 bases: TGTGCCAGCATTGAAGCGGGGAGCTCCTACGAGCAGTACTTC.

This clone was seen a handful of times. This sequence joins TRBV4-1 and TRBJ2-3; 10 nucleotides align to TRBD2. CDR3 length: 19 residues. Unmatched junction bases numbered 12, after V lost 1 base and J lost 2 bases. Germline-derived CDR1 and CDR2 are MGHRA and YSYEKL. CDR3 DNA: TGCGCCAGCAGCCAAGGGGAGCGACTAGCGGGCGCAGCCACAGATACGCAGTATTTT. It is translated as CASSQGERLAGAATDTQYF.

This clone was seen at least ten times. V and J are TRBV14 and TRBJ2-3, with 9 bases that match TRBD2. The CDR3 runs to 15 residues. V trimming: 1 base; J trimming: 5 bases; junction bases outside the gene matches: 4. Germline-derived CDR1 and CDR2 are SGHDN and FVKESK. CDR3 sequence: CASSQGLAGVDTQYF. DNA for the CDR3: TGTGCCAGCAGCCAAGGATTAGCGGGAGTAGATACGCAGTATTTT.

The J gene is TRBJ2-1, the V gene TRBV20-1, with 8 nucleotides matching TRBD2. The CDR3 loop spans 13 amino acids. The germline V gene encodes CDR1 DFQATT and CDR2 SNEGSKA (reference sequence). Trimming removed 6 bases from V and 4 bases from J; junction bases left unmatched: 5. The CDR3 loop reads CSARREVYNEQFF. DNA for the CDR3: TGCAGTGCACGGCGGGAGGTATACAATGAGCAGTTCTTC.